One sample yielded the 26 T cell receptor beta chains listed below, sequenced in a study of blood T cell repertoires in COVID-19 (TCRdb year 2020). Library preparation used the immunoSEQ multiplex PCR assay. This immuneACCESS table, as held by TCRdb, lists in-frame sequences with V and J called but not all clones. Of the missing ones, under half trace to an unresolved V gene in checked studies; the others have no known cause. Counted in this sample were 350,000 to 450,000 clones; 70% to 90% of them appeared once. The ten largest clonotypes hold 1.4% to 1.5% of the sample. Sequencing was done on a sample of PBMCs or T cells enriched from blood (not recorded which). The receptors here all came from a woman under 30 who had been exposed to COVID-19.

V and J are TRBV19 and TRBJ1-1; D call uncertain. CDR1 LNHDA and CDR2 SQIVND come from the germline V gene (reference sequence). CDR3 length: 14 amino acids. Trimming took off 1 base at V and 5 bases at J, with 11 bases between the two ends. The CDR3 DNA reads as TGTGCCAGTAGTATAGGAGCAGGTAAGACTGAAGCTTTCTTT. Translated: CASSIGAGKTEAFF.

This sequence joins TRBV2 and TRBJ2-5; maybe TRBD2 (7 bases). Trimming stripped 6 bases from V and 4 bases from J, with 21 bases between. The CDR3 consists of 16 residues. Germline lookup yields CDR1 SNHLY and CDR2 FYNNEI. As DNA, the CDR3 is TGTGCCAGCAGCACACTCTTTGAGGGGGGGACAGAGACCCAGTACTTC. Translating gives CASSTLFEGGTETQYF.

In the case of this clone: One end of the junction varies from germline; a read error may be responsible. The chain couples TRBV7-7 to TRBJ2-7, with 9 bases aligning to TRBD1. The CDR3 extends over 15 amino acids. The germline V gene has CDR1 SSHAT and CDR2 FNYEAQ (reference sequence). CDR3 residues: CASSSGQGSGYEQYF. DNA of the CDR3: TGTGCTAGCAGCTCAGGACAGGGGTCGGGCTACGAGCAGTACTTC.

The chain has TRBV11-2 and TRBJ2-7; no firm D call. From germline, CDR1 is SGHAT and CDR2 FQNNGV. The CDR3 extends over 15 amino acids. The V end was cut by 1 base, the J end by 3 bases, with 13 bases between. The CDR3 region has the DNA TGTGCCAGCAGCTTAGTTCAGGCCCACTTCTACGAGCAGTACTTC. Translating it yields CASSLVQAHFYEQYF.

The chain employs TRBV24-1 and TRBJ2-2; 10 bases line up with TRBD1. The ends lost 4 bases at V and 8 bases at J; junction bases unmatched: 6. Germline CDR1 KGHDR, CDR2 SFDVKD. The CDR3 consists of 15 residues. As DNA, the CDR3 is TGTGCCACCAGTGACCCGGGACAGGGGAGAGGGGAGCTGTTTTTT. This sequence encodes CATSDPGQGRGELFF.

The rearrangement links TRBV5-1 to TRBJ1-4; no reliable D call. The V gene lost 0 bases and the J gene lost 0 bases, with 3 bases spanning the gap. CDR3 length: 14 amino acids. CDR1 SGHRS and CDR2 YFSETQ come from the germline V gene. The CDR3 loop reads CASSLDSTNEKLFF. CDR3 coding DNA: TGCGCCAGCAGCTTGGACTCAACTAATGAAAAACTGTTTTTT.

The chain employs TRBV24-1 and TRBJ2-3; 14 bases map to TRBD2. Trimming at V came to 4 bases and at J to 4 bases, leaving 12 bases not matched to a gene. Germline CDR1 and CDR2: KGHDR and SFDVKD. CDR3 length: 19 residues. The CDR3 bases are TGTGCCACCAGTGACCGAGGACTAGCGGGGGGCCGTGTGCCAGATACGCAGTATTTT. Its translation is CATSDRGLAGGRVPDTQYF.

This chain links TRBV28 with TRBJ2-7, with TRBD2 matching 9 bases. Per the germline V gene, CDR1 is MDHEN and CDR2 is SYDVKM. Unmatched junction bases numbered 2, after V lost 0 bases and J lost 2 bases. The CDR3 sequence is 15 residues long. The CDR3, as DNA: TGTGCCAGCAGTTTATGGGGCGGGGGGGCCTACGAGCAGTACTTC. Its protein product is CASSLWGGGAYEQYF.

The genes are TRBV5-1 and TRBJ2-2, with D unclear. The germline V and J ends were trimmed by 4 bases and 7 bases, with 8 bases remaining between them. This CDR3 comprises 12 residues. Germline CDR1 is SGHRS and CDR2 is YFSETQ. Written as DNA, the CDR3 is TGCGCCAGCAGCCCCTCTAACGGGGAGCTGTTTTTT. Its protein is CASSPSNGELFF.

The V gene is TRBV28, the J gene TRBJ1-5; D is possibly TRBD1 (6 bases). Trimming left V 5 bases short and J 0 bases short, with 14 bases between. CDR3 size: 16 residues. Germline CDR1 reads MDHEN; CDR2 reads SYDVKM. The chain's CDR3 is CASSPLQGYSNQPQHF. CDR3 DNA sequence: TGTGCCAGCAGTCCCCTGCAGGGGTATAGCAATCAGCCCCAGCATTTT.

This chain connects TRBV18 to TRBJ1-1; TRBD1 matches 10 bases. Per germline, CDR1 KGHSH and CDR2 LQKENI. The CDR3 spans 15 residues. J lost 2 bases, V lost 4 bases, and 4 bases had no gene match. The CDR3 nucleotides are TGTGCCAGCTCACTGGGGACAGGGGCAAACACTGAAGCTTTCTTT. Translation: CASSLGTGANTEAFF.

The rearrangement joins TRBV7-9 to TRBJ2-2, with TRBD2 matching over 10 bases. The CDR3 spans 16 residues. J was trimmed by 6 bases and V by 5 bases; bases with no gene match: 9. Germline V CDR1 and CDR2: SEHNR, FQNEAQ (reference sequence). The CDR3 nucleotides are TGTGCCAGCAGCATAACTAGCGGGGTGGATCCCGGGGAGCTGTTTTTT. Protein: CASSITSGVDPGELFF.

This clone was seen a single time. This chain links TRBV27 with TRBJ1-6, with D maybe TRBD1 (5 bases). V lost 4 bases to trimming and J lost 7 bases, with 11 bases between them. The V gene's germline CDR1 is MNHEY and CDR2 SMNVEV (reference sequence). This CDR3 has 14 amino acids. The CDR3 reads CASSSTESNSPLHF. The CDR3 region has the DNA TGTGCCAGCAGTTCGACAGAGAGCAATTCACCCCTCCACTTT.

This clone was detected only once. J is TRBJ2-2 and V is TRBV19; TRBD2 is a possible D gene (6 bases). V was pared by 7 bases and J by 1 base, with 10 bases between. The CDR3 runs 14 residues. CDR1 LNHDA and CDR2 SQIVND come from the germline V gene (reference sequence). CDR3: CASTTSLNTGELFF. In DNA form, the CDR3 reads TGTGCCAGTACCACTAGCCTGAACACCGGGGAGCTGTTTTTT.

The CDR3 nucleotides are TGTGCCAGCAGCTCCTCCTCGTCGGGAGCCTACGAGCAGTACTTC. Its protein is CASSSSSSGAYEQYF. This sequence joins TRBV7-6 and TRBJ2-7; D possibly corresponds to TRBD2 (6 bases). The CDR3 covers 15 residues. The V end was cut by 4 bases, the J end by 2 bases, with 15 bases between. Per the germline V gene, CDR1 is SGHVS and CDR2 is FNYEAQ.

This chain joins TRBV3-1 (or the pseudogene TRBV3-2) and TRBJ2-2; TRBD1 is a possible D gene (6 bases). Germline V gene lookup returns CDR1 LGHDT and CDR2 YNNKEL (reference sequence). This CDR3 contains 17 residues. The V end was cut by 6 bases, the J end by 0 bases, with 17 bases between. The CDR3 spells CASRRNNRVTNTGELFF. In DNA form, the CDR3 reads TGTGCCAGCAGGAGGAATAACAGGGTCACGAACACCGGGGAGCTGTTTTTT.

This chain connects TRBV18 to TRBJ1-3; D is undetermined. V lost 7 bases to trimming and J lost 0 bases, with 10 bases between them. Germline V CDR1 and CDR2: KGHSH, LQKENI. This CDR3 contains 14 residues. The CDR3: CASLGAVSGNTIYF. The CDR3 DNA is TGTGCCAGCTTGGGTGCGGTCTCTGGAAACACCATATATTTT.

Only one count was recorded for this clone. This rearrangement joins TRBV5-4 to TRBJ2-5; 11 nucleotides agree with TRBD2. Germline V lookup: CDR1 SGHNT, CDR2 YYREEE (reference sequence). The CDR3 totals 16 residues. J gave up 4 bases and V 0 bases, and 5 bases lay outside the gene matches. The CDR3: CASSLATGTSGETQYF. As DNA, the CDR3 is TGTGCCAGCAGCTTGGCGACCGGGACTAGCGGAGAGACCCAGTACTTC.

This clone was picked up a small number of times. The gene calls are TRBV30 and TRBJ2-7; 10 bases map to TRBD2. Per the germline V gene, CDR1 is GTSNPN and CDR2 is SVGIG (reference sequence). The V segment lost 4 bases and the J segment 0 bases; nucleotides outside the gene matches: 12. CDR3 length: 17 amino acids. Here the CDR3 reads CAWTKLGLAGDSYEQYF. CDR3 bases: TGTGCCTGGACGAAGTTGGGGCTAGCGGGAGACTCCTACGAGCAGTACTTC.

V usage is TRBV18 and J usage is TRBJ2-7; D gene uncertain. V was shortened by 0 bases and J by 5 bases, with 11 bases between the two germline ends. The CDR3 covers 14 residues. Germline lookup yields CDR1 KGHSH and CDR2 LQKENI. The DNA for the CDR3 is TGTGCCAGCTCACCACCGACAAGAAGAGACGAGCAGTACTTC. Amino acid sequence: CASSPPTRRDEQYF.

The gene calls are TRBV19 and TRBJ2-3, with D perhaps matching TRBD1 (5 bases). CDR1 is LNHDA and CDR2 is SQIVND in the germline V gene (reference sequence). CDR3 length equals 15 residues. V shed 5 bases and J shed 2 bases, with 14 bases lying between them. CDR3 DNA sequence: TGTGCCAGTAGTCTTAGGGGCGGACCCACAGATACGCAGTATTTT. Translating gives CASSLRGGPTDTQYF.

The CDR3 reads CASSAGQGARGYTF. Written as DNA, the CDR3 is TGTGCCAGCAGCGCAGGACAGGGGGCGCGGGGCTACACCTTC. The chain recombines TRBV9 with TRBJ1-2, with TRBD1 matching over 11 bases. The V gene end was trimmed by 3 bases and the J gene end by 8 bases; junction bases not matched to a gene: 6. Germline CDR1 reads SGDLS; CDR2 reads YYNGEE. This CDR3 comprises 14 residues.

The chain uses TRBV4-1 and TRBJ2-7; 11 bases are shared with TRBD2. V lost 1 base to trimming and J lost 2 bases; unmatched junction nucleotides: 10. There are 18 residues in the CDR3. Germline CDR1 and CDR2: MGHRA and YSYEKL. The CDR3 here is CASSQVGSGRAIAYEQYF. The CDR3 DNA is TGCGCCAGCAGCCAAGTGGGTAGCGGGAGGGCCATCGCCTACGAGCAGTACTTC.

The chain carries TRBV5-1 and TRBJ1-5; 9 nucleotides line up with TRBD1. This CDR3 has 17 amino acids. J gave up 4 bases and V 4 bases, and 12 bases lay outside the gene matches. Germline-derived CDR1 and CDR2 are SGHRS and YFSETQ. CDR3 region: CASSDWDRDKENQPQHF. CDR3 bases: TGCGCCAGCAGCGATTGGGACAGGGATAAAGAAAATCAGCCCCAGCATTTT.

About this clone: One end of the junction fails to match germline, which may point to a read error. This chain links TRBV5-6 with TRBJ2-7; TRBD1 aligns across 7 bases. Germline CDR1 and CDR2: SGHDT and YYEEEE. The CDR3 spans 11 residues. The DNA for the CDR3 is TGTGCCAGCAGCCTCAAGGGGGCGTGGGACTTC. This translates into CASSLKGAWDF. Full variable domain (rest looked up from reference TRBV5-6 and TRBJ2-7): DAGVTQSPTHLIKTRGQQVTLRCSPKSGHDTVSWYQQALGQGPQFIFQYYEEEERQRGNFPDRFSGHQFPNYSSELNVNALLLGDSALYLCASSLKGAWDFGPGTRLTVT.

V gene TRBV7-9 combines with J gene TRBJ2-5; TRBD2 matches at 7 bases. Germline V gene data show CDR1 as SEHNR and CDR2 as FQNEAQ (reference sequence). After removal of 6 bases from V and 3 bases from J, the junction contained 10 bases not matched to a gene. This CDR3 has 15 amino acids. The CDR3: CASSHGGEEEETQYF. CDR3 coding DNA: TGTGCCAGCAGTCATGGGGGGGAAGAGGAAGAGACCCAGTACTTC.